This entry describes one T cell receptor (beta chain). Using immunoSEQ multiplex PCR, the repertoire was profiled, and TCRdb retains in-frame clones only, with some absent. The table lists 200,000 to 250,000 clones, around 89% of them singletons, with approximately 15% in the top ten. This entry is derived from a study of blood T cell repertoires in COVID-19. With 5 bases clipped from V and 4 bases from J, the junction kept 9 bases outside the gene matches. CDR3 length equals 16 residues. Germline V lookup: CDR1 SGHAT, CDR2 FQNNGV. Sequencing input: PBMCs or T cells enriched from blood (not recorded which). The chain joins TRBV11-2 to TRBJ2-1; 9 positions agree with TRBD2. The clonotype comes from a man younger than 45 who had been exposed to COVID-19. The CDR3 coding sequence is TGTGCCAGCAGCCACTCGACTAGCGGCGGTTACAATGAGCAGTTCTTC. This translates into CASSHSTSGGYNEQFF.